A selection of T cell receptor beta chains follows, all from one sample in a study of T cell responses to AZD1222 COVID-19 vaccine. Profiled with immunoSEQ multiplex PCR; TCRdb holds only in-frame clones, not every one. This table holds 150,000 or so clones, roughly nine tenths found once. The source was peripheral blood, collected on day 0 of AZD1222 vaccination. The source is an adult in good health. Both conserved end residues are part of each CDR3. The D gene is left open where the match is weak. The listing skips clone size in some rows; elsewhere it reads once, few, many or a size class.

v_call	j_call	clone_size	d_call	cdr3_nt	cdr3_aa
TRBV28	TRBJ2-5	-	TRBD1	TGTGCCAGCAGCTGGGACAGCCGGGAAGAGACCCAGTACTTC	CASSWDSREETQYF
TRBV6-5	TRBJ1-5	-	-	TGTGCCAGCAGAAGGGATAATAGCAATCAGCCCCAGCATTTT	CASRRDNSNQPQHF
TRBV11-2	TRBJ1-1	-	-	TGTGCCAGCAGCCCCTCTGTTCTGGGAACTGAAGCTTTCTTT	CASSPSVLGTEAFF
TRBV28	TRBJ2-2	-	-	TGTGCCAGCAGTTTATGGGGAGACACCGGGGAGCTGTTTTTT	CASSLWGDTGELFF
TRBV12-5	TRBJ1-2	-	TRBD1	TGTGCTAGTGGTTTGGACGCGGGACAGGGCTTTGGCTACACCTTC	CASGLDAGQGFGYTF
TRBV7-8	TRBJ2-2	-	-	TGTGCCAGCAGCACGCGGCGCTCAATGCCTCCCCGGGAGCTGTTTTTT	CASSTRRSMPPRELFF
TRBV5-1	TRBJ2-1	-	-	TGCGCCAGCAGCTTGGGGTTTCAGGCTCCCACGTACAATGAGCAGTTCTTC	CASSLGFQAPTYNEQFF
TRBV19	TRBJ2-7	-	TRBD1	TGTGCCAGTAGTACGGACAGGGTTTACGAGCAGTACTTC	CASSTDRVYEQYF
TRBV6-5	TRBJ1-5	-	TRBD1	TGTGCCAGCAGAGACGACAGGGATAGCAATCAGCCCCAGCATTTT	CASRDDRDSNQPQHF
TRBV25-1	TRBJ2-3	-	-	TGTGCCAGCAGTGAGCCCGAATCAGATACGCAGTATTTT	CASSEPESDTQYF
TRBV7-9	TRBJ2-2	-	-	TGTGCCAGCAGCTTAGGGGACACCCTCACCGGGGAGCTGTTTTTT	CASSLGDTLTGELFF
TRBV10-3	TRBJ2-1	-	-	TGTGCCATCAGTGGACGGGACGCAGTCAATGAGCAGTTCTTC	CAISGRDAVNEQFF
TRBV7-8	TRBJ2-7	-	TRBD2	TGTGCCACCCGAGCGGGACTATCGAGTCGAGGGGTATCCGAGCAGTACTTC	CATRAGLSSRGVSEQYF
TRBV9	TRBJ2-2	once	-	TGTGCCAGCAGCGGAAAAAAAGCAGGGGTCGCCGGGGAGCTGTTTTTT	CASSGKKAGVAGELFF
TRBV2	TRBJ2-1	-	TRBD2	TGTGCCAGCACCCGACTAGCGGGAGGAGTCTCCTACAATGAGCAGTTCTTC	CASTRLAGGVSYNEQFF
TRBV6-1	TRBJ1-3	-	-	TGTGCCAGCAGTGAAGCGAGGAGGGGCTCTGGAAACACCATATATTTT	CASSEARRGSGNTIYF
TRBV18	TRBJ2-1	-	TRBD2	TGTGCCAGCTCACGGCCGGGACTAGCGGGAGGTAATGAGCAGTTCTTC	CASSRPGLAGGNEQFF
TRBV7-9	TRBJ1-5	-	-	TGTGCCAGCAGCCCAGCACAGGGAGGCTATAGCAATCAGCCCCAGCATTTT	CASSPAQGGYSNQPQHF
TRBV29-1	TRBJ1-2	-	-	TGCAGCGTTTCCCCCGGGGTATATGGCTACACCTTC	CSVSPGVYGYTF
TRBV10-3	TRBJ1-6	-	-	TGTGCCATCAGTGATCGGATGGAACAGGTCGAGATGTCCCTCCACTTT	CAISDRMEQVEMSLHF
TRBV4-1	TRBJ1-4	-	-	TGCGCCAGCAGCCAATCTCTGACAACTAATGAAAAACTGTTTTTT	CASSQSLTTNEKLFF
TRBV6-6	TRBJ1-4	-	TRBD1	TGTGCCAGCAGTTACGGGGGACAGTATAATGAAAAACTGTTTTTT	CASSYGGQYNEKLFF
TRBV7-9	TRBJ1-5	once	TRBD1	TGTGCCAGCAGCATATCGACAGGGGATCAGCCCCAGCATTTT	CASSISTGDQPQHF
TRBV6-2/TRBV6-3	TRBJ2-3	-	-	TGTGCCAGCAGTTACGGAGTCAGCACAGATACGCAGTATTTT	CASSYGVSTDTQYF
TRBV27	TRBJ2-1	-	TRBD2	TGTGCCAGCAGTTTCGGGACTAGCGGGAGAAATGAGCAGTTCTTC	CASSFGTSGRNEQFF
TRBV10-3	TRBJ2-7	-	TRBD2	TGTGCCATCAGGGCTAGCGGGGGAGACCACTACGAGCAGTACTTC	CAIRASGGDHYEQYF
TRBV28	TRBJ2-7	-	-	TGTGCCAGCAGCTACCCCGGGGGTGGCTACGAGCAGTACTTC	CASSYPGGGYEQYF
TRBV3-1/TRBV3-2	TRBJ2-2	-	-	TGTGCCAGCAGCCTTAGCGGAGGGGGCGGGGAGCTGTTTTTT	CASSLSGGGGELFF
TRBV6-2/TRBV6-3	TRBJ2-1	-	TRBD2	TGTGCCAGCAGTAGACTAGCGGGTGAAGGAAGGAATGAGCAGTTCTTC	CASSRLAGEGRNEQFF
TRBV18	TRBJ2-7	-	TRBD1	TGTGCCAGCTCACCAGGGACAGAGAAACCCTACGAGCAGTACTTC	CASSPGTEKPYEQYF
TRBV4-1	TRBJ1-2	-	TRBD1	TGCGCCAGCAGCCAACCTAGACAGGGATATGGCTACACCTTC	CASSQPRQGYGYTF
TRBV3-1/TRBV3-2	TRBJ1-1	-	TRBD1	TGTGCCAGCAGCCCCACGGACAGGGCTGGTGAAGCTTTCTTT	CASSPTDRAGEAFF
TRBV19	TRBJ1-1	-	TRBD1	TGTGCCAGTATAGGTGGACAGGTGAACACTGAAGCTTTCTTT	CASIGGQVNTEAFF
TRBV9	TRBJ2-3	-	TRBD1	TGTGCCAGCGGACAGGGGTTCTCTAGCACAGATACGCAGTATTTT	CASGQGFSSTDTQYF
TRBV6-4	TRBJ2-1	-	TRBD2	TGTGCCAGCAGTGAGTGGACTAGCGGGAGTGTGAATGAGCAGTTCTTC	CASSEWTSGSVNEQFF
TRBV15	TRBJ1-1	-	-	TGTGCCACCAGCAGAGACCGGCGGAACACTGAAGCTTTCTTT	CATSRDRRNTEAFF
TRBV7-2	TRBJ2-5	-	TRBD2	TGTGCCAGCAGCTTGGATTACGTTAGCGGGAGGGCCTTCGAGACCCAGTACTTC	CASSLDYVSGRAFETQYF
TRBV28	TRBJ1-2	once	-	TGTGCCAGCCACCCGGGCCAGGGCTATGGCTACACCTTC	CASHPGQGYGYTF
TRBV28	TRBJ1-2	-	-	TGTGCCAGCAGTTTATGGTCGGGGAATGGCTACACCTTC	CASSLWSGNGYTF
TRBV24-1	TRBJ1-5	-	-	TGTGCCACCAGTAGAAGGCAAAGCAATCAGCCCCAGCATTTT	CATSRRQSNQPQHF
TRBV28	TRBJ2-3	once	TRBD2	TGTGCCAGCAGTTTCCTAGCGGGTACGCGTCATACGCAGTATTTT	CASSFLAGTRHTQYF
TRBV11-3	TRBJ2-5	-	-	TGTGCCAGCAGCCAAGTAGGGGGGGCTCGGGAGACCCAGTACTTC	CASSQVGGARETQYF
TRBV14	TRBJ1-2	-	-	TGTGCCAGCAGCCAAGCTAGGGTCGGGGGCTACACCTTC	CASSQARVGGYTF
TRBV15	TRBJ2-2	-	TRBD2	TGTGCCACCAGCAGAGGGCTAGCGGGAGCCGGGGAGCTGTTTTTT	CATSRGLAGAGELFF
TRBV19	TRBJ2-5	-	TRBD2	TGTGCCTCCAGACTAGCGGGAGAGACCCAGTACTTC	CASRLAGETQYF
TRBV7-2	TRBJ2-1	-	-	TGTGCCAGCAGCTTAGGTATCGGACACAAATACAATGAGCAGTTCTTC	CASSLGIGHKYNEQFF
TRBV6-2/TRBV6-3	TRBJ1-2	-	-	TGTGCCAGCAGTTACGTCAGGGACTATGGCTACACCTTC	CASSYVRDYGYTF
TRBV30	TRBJ1-1	once	-	TGTGCCTGGAGTCGAGGGGGGAACACTGAAGCTTTCTTT	CAWSRGGNTEAFF
TRBV19	TRBJ1-5	-	TRBD1	TGTGCCAGTACCCCCGACAGGGCAAGACGGGGCAATCAGCCCCAGCATTTT	CASTPDRARRGNQPQHF
TRBV12-3/TRBV12-4	TRBJ2-1	-	TRBD2	TGTGCCAGCAGTTTTCCCGGCGGGAGAGAGCAGTTCTTC	CASSFPGGREQFF
TRBV6-2/TRBV6-3	TRBJ1-5	-	TRBD1	TGTGCCAGCAGTTACTCCCCGGGACAGGGCAATCAGCCCCAGCATTTT	CASSYSPGQGNQPQHF
TRBV19	TRBJ2-1	-	TRBD2	TGTGCCAGTAGCCCCGGGACTAGCGGGGAAAAGCAGTTCTTC	CASSPGTSGEKQFF
TRBV28	TRBJ2-6	-	-	TGTGCCAGCAGTTTAGTCGGGACTCGCGTCCTCTCTGGGGCCAACGTCCTGACTTTC	CASSLVGTRVLSGANVLTF
TRBV24-1	TRBJ2-6	-	-	TGTGCCACCAGTGAGACGGGACAAAGCTCTGGGGCCAACGTCCTGACTTTC	CATSETGQSSGANVLTF
TRBV6-2/TRBV6-3	TRBJ2-3	-	TRBD2	TGTGCCAGCAGTTTCCGACCCGGACTAGCGGGAGGGCCTGGAGCTACGCAGTATTTT	CASSFRPGLAGGPGATQYF
TRBV28	TRBJ1-2	-	-	TGTGCCAGCAGTTTAGAAAACGGGGTTTGGGGCTATGGCTACACCTTC	CASSLENGVWGYGYTF
TRBV6-2/TRBV6-3	TRBJ2-1	-	TRBD2	TGTGCCAGCAGTAGTTTTGCGGGAGGTCCCGGGTACTATGAGCAGTTCTTC	CASSSFAGGPGYYEQFF
TRBV4-2	TRBJ1-1	-	TRBD1	TGTGCCAGCAGCGAGGACAGGGGAAGGAGCACTGAAGCTTTCTTT	CASSEDRGRSTEAFF